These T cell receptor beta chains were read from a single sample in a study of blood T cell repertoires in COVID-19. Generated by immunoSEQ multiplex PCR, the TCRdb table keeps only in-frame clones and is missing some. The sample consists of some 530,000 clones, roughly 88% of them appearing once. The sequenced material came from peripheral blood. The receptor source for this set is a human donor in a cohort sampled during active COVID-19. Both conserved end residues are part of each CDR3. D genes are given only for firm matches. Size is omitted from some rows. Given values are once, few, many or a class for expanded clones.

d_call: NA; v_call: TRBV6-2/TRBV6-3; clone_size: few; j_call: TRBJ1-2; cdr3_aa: CASSWDKKNYGYTF; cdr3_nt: TGTGCCAGCAGTTGGGACAAGAAAAACTATGGCTACACCTTC
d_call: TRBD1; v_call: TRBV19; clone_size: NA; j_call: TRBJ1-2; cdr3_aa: CASSLEQGGYTF; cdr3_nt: TGTGCCAGTAGTCTTGAACAGGGGGGCTACACCTTC
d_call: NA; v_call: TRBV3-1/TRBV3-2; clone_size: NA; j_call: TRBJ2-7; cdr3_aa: CASRGSGEQYF; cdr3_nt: TGTGCCAGCAGGGGGTCGGGGGAGCAGTACTTC
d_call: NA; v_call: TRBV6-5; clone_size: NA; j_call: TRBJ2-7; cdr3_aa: CASSRRTSTYEQYF; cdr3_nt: TGTGCCAGCAGTCGAAGGACTTCAACCTACGAGCAGTACTTC
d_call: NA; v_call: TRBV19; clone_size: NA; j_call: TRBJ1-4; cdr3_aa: CASTEGGATNEKLFF; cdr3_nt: TGTGCCAGTACCGAGGGGGGGGCAACTAATGAAAAACTGTTTTTT
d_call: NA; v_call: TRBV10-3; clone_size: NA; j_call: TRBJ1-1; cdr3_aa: CAITVTHMNTEAFF; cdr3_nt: TGTGCCATCACCGTGACACACATGAACACTGAAGCTTTCTTT
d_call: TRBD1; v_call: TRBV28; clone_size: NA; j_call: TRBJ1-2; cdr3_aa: CASSGSGTGHGYTF; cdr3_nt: TGTGCCAGCAGTGGATCCGGGACAGGCCATGGCTACACCTTC
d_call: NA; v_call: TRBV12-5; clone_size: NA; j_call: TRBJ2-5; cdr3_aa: CASGLVGRVQETQYF; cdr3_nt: TGTGCTAGTGGTTTGGTAGGCAGGGTCCAAGAGACCCAGTACTTC
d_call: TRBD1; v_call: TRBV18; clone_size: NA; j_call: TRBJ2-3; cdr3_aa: CASSPPGQPSTDTQYF; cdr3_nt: TGTGCCAGCTCACCACCGGGACAGCCTAGCACAGATACGCAGTATTTT
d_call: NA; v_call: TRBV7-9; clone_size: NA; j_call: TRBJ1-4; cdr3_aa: CASSSLGAVQEKLFF; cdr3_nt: TGTGCCAGCAGCTCGCTAGGGGCTGTTCAAGAAAAACTGTTTTTT
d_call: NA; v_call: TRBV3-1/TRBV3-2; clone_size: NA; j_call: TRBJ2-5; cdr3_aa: CASSQLRETQYF; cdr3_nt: TGTGCCAGCAGCCAACTCCGGGAGACCCAGTACTTC
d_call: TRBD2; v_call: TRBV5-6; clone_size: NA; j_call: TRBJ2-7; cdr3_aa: CASSFRTSGRIYEQYF; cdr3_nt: TGTGCCAGCAGCTTCCGGACTAGCGGGAGAATCTACGAGCAGTACTTC
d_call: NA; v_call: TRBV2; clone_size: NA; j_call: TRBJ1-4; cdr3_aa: CASTFAGDVEKLFF; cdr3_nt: TGTGCCAGCACCTTCGCAGGGGACGTAGAAAAACTGTTTTTT
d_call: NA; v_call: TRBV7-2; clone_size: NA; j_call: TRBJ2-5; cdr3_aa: CASSLDLTRRETQYF; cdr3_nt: TGTGCCAGCAGCTTAGACTTGACTAGAAGAGAGACCCAGTACTTC
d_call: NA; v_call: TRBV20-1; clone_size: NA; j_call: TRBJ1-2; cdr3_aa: CSVSARYGYTF; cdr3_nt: TGCAGTGTTTCTGCCAGATATGGCTACACCTTC
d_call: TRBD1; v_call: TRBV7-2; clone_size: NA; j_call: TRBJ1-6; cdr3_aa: CASSLADQGAWFNSPLHF; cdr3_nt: TGTGCCAGCAGCTTAGCTGACCAGGGGGCTTGGTTTAATTCACCCCTCCACTTT
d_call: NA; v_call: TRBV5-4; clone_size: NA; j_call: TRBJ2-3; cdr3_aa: CASSFKGEDTQYF; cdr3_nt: TGTGCCAGCAGCTTCAAAGGGGAAGATACGCAGTATTTT
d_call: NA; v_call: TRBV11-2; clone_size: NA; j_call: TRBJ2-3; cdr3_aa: CASSSFRDTQYF; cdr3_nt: TGTGCCAGCAGCTCCTTTAGAGATACGCAGTATTTT
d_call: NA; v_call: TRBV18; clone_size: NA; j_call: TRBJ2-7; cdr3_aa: CASSPNGRGGEQYF; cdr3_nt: TGTGCCAGCTCACCAAACGGGCGGGGAGGCGAGCAGTACTTC
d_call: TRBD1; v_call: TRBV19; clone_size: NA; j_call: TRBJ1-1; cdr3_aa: CASSIRGLRAEAFF; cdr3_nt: TGTGCCAGTAGTATCAGGGGGTTAAGGGCTGAAGCTTTCTTT
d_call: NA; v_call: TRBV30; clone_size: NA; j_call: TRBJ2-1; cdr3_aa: CAWSVRQGILHEQFF; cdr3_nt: TGTGCCTGGAGTGTACGCCAGGGTATACTCCATGAGCAGTTCTTC
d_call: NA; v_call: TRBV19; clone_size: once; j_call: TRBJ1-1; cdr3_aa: CASRLTDMNTEAFF; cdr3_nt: TGTGCCAGTAGGCTGACAGACATGAACACTGAAGCTTTCTTT
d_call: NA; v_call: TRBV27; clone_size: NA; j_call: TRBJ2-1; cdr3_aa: CASSLSSGFNEQFF; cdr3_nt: TGTGCCAGCAGTTTATCATCAGGGTTCAATGAGCAGTTCTTC
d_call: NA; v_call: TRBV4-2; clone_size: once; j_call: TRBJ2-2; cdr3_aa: CASSQAEGANTGELFF; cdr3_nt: TGTGCCAGCAGCCAAGCGGAAGGGGCGAACACCGGGGAGCTGTTTTTT
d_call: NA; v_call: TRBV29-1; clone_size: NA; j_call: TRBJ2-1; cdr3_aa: CSVSPPGQPYNEQFF; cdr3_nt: TGCAGCGTTTCACCGCCGGGACAACCCTACAATGAGCAGTTCTTC
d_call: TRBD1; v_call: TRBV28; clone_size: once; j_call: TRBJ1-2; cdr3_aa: CASSLRRVIEGARGIYGYTF; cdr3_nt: TGTGCCAGCAGTTTAAGGAGGGTGATAGAGGGGGCCCGGGGGATCTATGGCTACACCTTC
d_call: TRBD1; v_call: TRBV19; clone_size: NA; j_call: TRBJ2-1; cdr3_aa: CASSYSSGQNYNEQFF; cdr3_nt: TGTGCCAGTAGTTATTCCTCGGGACAGAACTACAATGAGCAGTTCTTC
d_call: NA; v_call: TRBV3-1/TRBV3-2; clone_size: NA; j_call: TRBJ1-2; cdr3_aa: CASSQTGYHGYTF; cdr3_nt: TGTGCCAGCAGCCAGACGGGTTACCATGGCTACACCTTC
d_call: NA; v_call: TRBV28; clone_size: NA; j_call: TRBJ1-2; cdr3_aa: CASSLTRGVNYGYTF; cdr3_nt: TGTGCCAGCAGCCTAACACGGGGGGTTAACTATGGCTACACCTTC
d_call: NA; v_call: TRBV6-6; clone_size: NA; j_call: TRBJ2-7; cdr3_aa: CASSILVIHEQYF; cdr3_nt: TGTGCCAGCAGCATCCTAGTTATCCACGAGCAGTACTTC
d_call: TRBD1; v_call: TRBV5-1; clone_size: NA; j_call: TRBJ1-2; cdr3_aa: CASSWGPGQAAYGYTF; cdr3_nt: TGCGCCAGCAGCTGGGGTCCGGGACAGGCAGCCTATGGCTACACCTTC
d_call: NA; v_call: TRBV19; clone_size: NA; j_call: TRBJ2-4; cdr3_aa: CASAYSDTKNIQYF; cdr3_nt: TGTGCCAGCGCATATTCGGACACAAAAAACATTCAGTACTTC
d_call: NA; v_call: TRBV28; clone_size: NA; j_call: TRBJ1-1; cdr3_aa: CASSPFLGGAEAFF; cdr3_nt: TGTGCCAGCAGTCCATTTTTAGGGGGAGCTGAAGCTTTCTTT
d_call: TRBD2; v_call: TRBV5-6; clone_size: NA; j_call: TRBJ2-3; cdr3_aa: CASSLASTSGRVDTQYF; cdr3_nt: TGTGCCAGCAGCTTGGCCAGTACTAGCGGGAGGGTAGATACGCAGTATTTT
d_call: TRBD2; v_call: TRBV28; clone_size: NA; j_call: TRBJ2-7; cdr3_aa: CASSPPGGFYEQYF; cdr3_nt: TGTGCCAGCAGTCCCCCGGGAGGGTTCTACGAGCAGTACTTC
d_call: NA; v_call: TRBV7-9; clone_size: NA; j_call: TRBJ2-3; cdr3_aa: CASSPLVTDTQYF; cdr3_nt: TGTGCCAGCAGCCCACTCGTCACAGATACGCAGTATTTT
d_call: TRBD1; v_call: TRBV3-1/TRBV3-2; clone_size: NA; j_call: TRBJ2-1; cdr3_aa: CASSLRSGTGAISDRQEFF; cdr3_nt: TGTGCCAGCAGCTTACGTTCCGGGACAGGGGCGATTTCAGATCGGCAGGAGTTCTTC
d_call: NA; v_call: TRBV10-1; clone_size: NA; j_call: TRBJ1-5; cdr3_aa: CARLGGGLGQPQHF; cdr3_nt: TGCGCCAGGCTGGGAGGCGGACTGGGTCAGCCCCAGCATTTT
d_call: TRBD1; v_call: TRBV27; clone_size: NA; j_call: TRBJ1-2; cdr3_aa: CASRLTGDYGYTF; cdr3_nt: TGTGCCAGCAGACTGACAGGGGACTATGGCTACACCTTC
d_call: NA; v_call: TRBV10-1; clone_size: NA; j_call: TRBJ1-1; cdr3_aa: CASRADTMNTEAFF; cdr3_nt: TGCGCCAGCAGGGCGGACACTATGAACACTGAAGCTTTCTTT
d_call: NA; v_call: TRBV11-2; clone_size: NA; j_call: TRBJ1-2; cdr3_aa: CASSFSVFAGGYTF; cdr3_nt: TGTGCCAGCAGCTTCTCGGTCTTCGCGGGTGGCTACACCTTC
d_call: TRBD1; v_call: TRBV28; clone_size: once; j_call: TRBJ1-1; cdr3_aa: CAIRGANTEAFF; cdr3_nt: TGTGCTATCAGGGGGGCGAACACTGAAGCTTTCTTT
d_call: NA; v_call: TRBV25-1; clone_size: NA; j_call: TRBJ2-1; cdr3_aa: CASGPTPYNEQFF; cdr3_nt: TGTGCCAGTGGTCCCACTCCCTACAATGAGCAGTTCTTC
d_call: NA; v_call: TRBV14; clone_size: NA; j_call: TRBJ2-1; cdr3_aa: CASSQSGTYNEQFF; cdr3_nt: TGTGCCAGCAGCCAAAGCGGAACGTACAATGAGCAGTTCTTC
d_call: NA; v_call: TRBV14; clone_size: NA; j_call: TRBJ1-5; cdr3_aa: CASSQGNRNQPQHF; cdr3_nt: TGTGCCAGCAGCCAAGGAAACAGGAATCAGCCCCAGCATTTT
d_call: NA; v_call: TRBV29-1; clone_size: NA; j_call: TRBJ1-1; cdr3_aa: CSANLRGDEAFF; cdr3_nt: TGCAGCGCCAACCTCCGGGGGGACGAAGCTTTCTTT
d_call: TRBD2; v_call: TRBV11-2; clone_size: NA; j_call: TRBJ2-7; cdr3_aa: CASSIAGTFYEQYF; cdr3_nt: TGTGCCAGCAGTATAGCGGGGACCTTCTACGAGCAGTACTTC
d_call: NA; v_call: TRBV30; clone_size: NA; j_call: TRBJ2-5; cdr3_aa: CAWMGGEKETQYF; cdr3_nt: TGTGCCTGGATGGGAGGCGAGAAAGAGACCCAGTACTTC
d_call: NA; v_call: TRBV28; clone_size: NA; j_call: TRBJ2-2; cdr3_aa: CASSWLRGMIGGELFF; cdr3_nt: TGTGCCAGCAGCTGGCTTCGGGGGATGATAGGCGGGGAGCTGTTTTTT
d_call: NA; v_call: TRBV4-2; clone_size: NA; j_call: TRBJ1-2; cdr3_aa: CASSFRDGGDVVTF; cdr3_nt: TGTGCCAGCAGCTTCCGAGACGGAGGCGATGTTGTCACCTTC
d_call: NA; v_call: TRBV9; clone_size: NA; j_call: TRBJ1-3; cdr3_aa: CASSVEGTGNTIYF; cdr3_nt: TGTGCCAGCAGCGTAGAGGGGACTGGAAACACCATATATTTT
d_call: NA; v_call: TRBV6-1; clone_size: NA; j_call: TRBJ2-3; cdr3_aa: CASSEVLLAGPTPDTQYF; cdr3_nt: TGTGCCAGCAGTGAAGTCCTTTTGGCAGGGCCCACCCCAGATACGCAGTATTTT